This TCR beta chain was retrieved from a study of T cell responses to AZD1222 COVID-19 vaccine. Trimming removed 8 bases from V and 7 bases from J; junction bases left unmatched: 10. Germline V lookup: CDR1 SGHVS, CDR2 FQNEAQ. This CDR3 spans 14 amino acids. Pooled samples include second doses given at about 4 or 12 weeks. A word on this clone: Its antigen is still unknown.

Overall study results and limits: Recipients of two AZD1222 doses showed rising Spike-specific TCR breadth and depth.

Produced via immunoSEQ multiplex PCR; TCRdb's table is partial and in-frame only. Of roughly 200,000 clones in the sample, roughly 90% were seen once. This TCR came from an adult who received the AZD1222 COVID-19 vaccine. The chain is built from TRBV7-8 and TRBJ1-4; 7 nucleotides align to TRBD1. Sequenced here: peripheral blood, sampled 28 days after the second AZD1222 dose. The DNA for the CDR3 is TGTGCCAGCCGCACCGGGACAGAGGGTGAAAAACTGTTTTTT. This translates into CASRTGTEGEKLFF.